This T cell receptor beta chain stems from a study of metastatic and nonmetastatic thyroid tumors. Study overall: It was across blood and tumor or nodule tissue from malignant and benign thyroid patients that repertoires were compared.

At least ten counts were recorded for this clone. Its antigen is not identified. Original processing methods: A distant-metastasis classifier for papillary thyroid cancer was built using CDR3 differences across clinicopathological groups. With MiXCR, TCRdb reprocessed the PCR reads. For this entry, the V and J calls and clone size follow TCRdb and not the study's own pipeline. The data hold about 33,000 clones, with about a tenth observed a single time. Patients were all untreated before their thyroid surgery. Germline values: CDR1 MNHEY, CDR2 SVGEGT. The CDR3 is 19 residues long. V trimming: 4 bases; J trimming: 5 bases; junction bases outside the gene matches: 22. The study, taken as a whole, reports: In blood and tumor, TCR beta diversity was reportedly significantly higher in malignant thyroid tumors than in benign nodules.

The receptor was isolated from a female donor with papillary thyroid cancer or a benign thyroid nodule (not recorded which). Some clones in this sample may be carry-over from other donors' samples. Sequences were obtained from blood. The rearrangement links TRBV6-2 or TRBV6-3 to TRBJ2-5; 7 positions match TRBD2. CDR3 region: CASSFSAGRRREIMETQYF. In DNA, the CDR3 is TGTGCCAGCAGTTTCTCAGCGGGGAGACGGAGGGAGATCATGGAGACCCAGTACTTC.